A single sample is the source of the 10 T cell receptor beta chains below, sequenced in a study of blood T cell repertoires in COVID-19. TCRdb's table, derived via immunoSEQ multiplex PCR, lists solely in-frame clones and lacks some. The table has 85,000 to 90,000 clones, about 82% seen once. What was sequenced was peripheral blood. These receptors all come from a human donor in a cohort sampled during active COVID-19.

This chain uses TRBV4-3 with TRBJ2-7, with D possibly matching TRBD2 (6 bases). There are 14 residues in the CDR3. The V end lost 1 base, the J end lost 3 bases, and 10 bases lay between the germline ends. The germline V gene has CDR1 LGHNA and CDR2 YSLEER. This chain's CDR3 is CASSQAQGLYEQYF. As DNA, the CDR3 is TGCGCCAGCAGCCAAGCCCAGGGACTCTACGAGCAGTACTTC.

This rearrangement joins TRBV2 to TRBJ1-5; weak D call: TRBD1 (6 bases). The CDR3 runs 15 residues. V dropped 5 bases and J dropped 0 bases, with 11 bases sitting between them. The germline CDR1 and CDR2 sequences are SNHLY and FYNNEI. Here the CDR3 reads CASSWGHPSNQPQHF. The CDR3, as DNA: TGTGCCAGCAGTTGGGGACATCCTAGCAATCAGCCCCAGCATTTT.

V is TRBV7-8 and J is TRBJ2-2, with D possibly matching TRBD2 (6 bases). Per the germline V gene, CDR1 is SGHVS and CDR2 is FQNEAQ. CDR3 length: 18 residues. Trimming took off 0 bases at V and 1 base at J, with 15 bases between the two ends. In DNA, the CDR3 is TGTGCCAGCAGCTTAGCGAGAAAGGGACTCCAGAACACCGGGGAGCTGTTTTTT. Residues: CASSLARKGLQNTGELFF.

The V and J genes are TRBV7-2 and TRBJ1-1; tentatively, D is TRBD1 (6 bases). CDR1 and CDR2 from the germline V gene are SGHTA and FQGNSA. The CDR3 loop spans 14 amino acids. Trimming stripped 5 bases from V and 4 bases from J, with 14 bases between. CDR3 DNA sequence: TGTGCCAGCAGCGAAGGGGGTTTAGGCACTGAAGCTTTCTTT. Translation: CASSEGGLGTEAFF.

The chain uses TRBV15 and TRBJ2-3; 13 positions match TRBD2. Unmatched junction bases numbered 6, after V lost 0 bases and J lost 3 bases. This CDR3 comprises 18 residues. Looked up from germline, CDR1 is LNHNV and CDR2 is YYDKDF (reference sequence). The CDR3 nucleotides read TGTGCCACCAGCAGAGATAAGACTAGCGGGAGGTTAACAGATACGCAGTATTTT. Its protein is CATSRDKTSGRLTDTQYF.

The J gene is TRBJ2-7, the V gene TRBV19; D gene ambiguous. CDR3 size: 14 residues. V lost 3 bases, J lost 3 bases, and 12 bases lay in between. From germline, CDR1 is LNHDA and CDR2 SQIVND (reference sequence). CDR3 bases: TGTGCCAGTAGTATTGATCGAGAAATCTACGAGCAGTACTTC. This translates into CASSIDREIYEQYF.

The chain is built from TRBV18 and TRBJ2-5; a possible D gene is TRBD2 (5 bases). Germline lookup yields CDR1 KGHSH and CDR2 LQKENI. Trimming stripped 1 base from V and 7 bases from J, with 7 bases between. The CDR3 is 12 residues long. The CDR3 here is CASSPLAGTQYF. CDR3 sequence (DNA): TGTGCCAGCTCACCACTGGCGGGGACCCAGTACTTC.

The J gene is TRBJ2-7, the V gene TRBV5-4; 13 nucleotides agree with TRBD2. This CDR3 is built from 18 residues. Unmatched junction bases numbered 13, after V lost 4 bases and J lost 3 bases. Germline V gene lookup returns CDR1 SGHNT and CDR2 YYREEE (reference sequence). The CDR3 coding sequence is TGTGCCAGCAGCACTCCCGGGACTAGCGGGACCGCACACTACGAGCAGTACTTC. Residues: CASSTPGTSGTAHYEQYF.

The chain joins TRBV27 to TRBJ2-3, with 8 bases that match TRBD1. The CDR3 sequence is 15 residues long. Germline-derived CDR1 and CDR2 are MNHEY and SMNVEV (reference sequence). The junction had 4 bases not matched to a gene; V was cut back by 5 bases and J by 0 bases. In DNA, the CDR3 is TGTGCCAGCAGTGACCGGGACAGGAGCACAGATACGCAGTATTTT. Amino acid sequence: CASSDRDRSTDTQYF.

The chain employs TRBV2 and TRBJ1-2; no definite D call. Germline-derived CDR1 and CDR2 are SNHLY and FYNNEI. The V and J ends lost 1 base and 2 bases respectively, with 11 bases between them. This CDR3 has 15 amino acids. The CDR3 region is CASSEEEQINYGYTF. DNA for the CDR3: TGTGCCAGCAGTGAAGAGGAGCAGATCAACTATGGCTACACCTTC.